The subject of this entry is one TCR beta chain. Its antigen is not identified. The data were taken from a study of T cells after yellow fever vaccination. Whole-study results and caveats: Post-booster repertoires contained most primary-vaccination clones again (around 97% CD4, around 88% CD8). Abundant clonotypes from the bulk population could get into FACS-sorted repertoires as contaminants.

Synthesis of TCR cDNA relied on 5'RACE template switching, which attached a universal primer site and UMIs. TCRdb used MiXCR to reprocess the 5' RACE reads, holding one entry per CDR3 protein. The sample lists some 320,000 distinct CDR3 sequences; around 11% were seen once. From germline, CDR1 is SGHTA and CDR2 FQGTGA. The CDR3 spans 14 residues. Trimming removed 4 bases at V and 0 bases at J, with 9 bases between. The chain has TRBV7-3 and TRBJ1-1; the D is unclear. This TCR derives from a man aged 18 to 29 who received the YFV17D yellow fever vaccine. The source material was CD4+ T cells sorted from PBMCs, sampled 45 days after the yellow fever booster vaccination. The CDR3, as DNA: TGTGCCAGCAGCTCTGGATTAGTGAACACTGAAGCTTTCTTT. Translated: CASSSGLVNTEAFF.